Sequencing of this T cell receptor (beta chain) was carried out in a study of cytomegalovirus exposure and HLA in healthy donors. The study, taken as a whole, reports: There were about 160 TCR beta chains listed as cytomegalovirus-associated. Cytomegalovirus status, reportedly, was diagnosed with high specificity and sensitivity by the classifier.

The PCR ran on 60 Vbeta and 13 Jbeta primers. This table comes from immunoSEQ multiplex PCR, and its TCRdb copy is limited to in-frame clones, with some not included. The sample holds some 180,000 clones. In germline, CDR1 is SQVTM, CDR2 ANQGSEA. Losses at the gene ends were 7 bases for V and 5 bases for J; bases not matched to a gene: 6. The CDR3 runs 13 residues. Samples came from healthy bone marrow donors. In the case of this clone: Its specificity is not known.

The V and J genes are TRBV29-1 and TRBJ2-5, with TRBD1 matching 11 bases. Sequencing was carried out using PBMCs. This sequence originates from a man younger than 40 in good health and CMV-seronegative. CDR3 region: CSGGQGARETQYF. The CDR3 bases are TGCAGCGGCGGACAGGGGGCGCGGGAGACCCAGTACTTC. Complete variable domain (other parts from reference TRBV29-1 and TRBJ2-5): SAVISQKPSRDICQRGTSLTIQCQVDSQVTMMFWYRQQPGQSLTLIATANQGSEATYESGFVIDKFPISRPNLTFSTLTVSNMSPEDSSIYLCSGGQGARETQYFGPGTRLLVL.